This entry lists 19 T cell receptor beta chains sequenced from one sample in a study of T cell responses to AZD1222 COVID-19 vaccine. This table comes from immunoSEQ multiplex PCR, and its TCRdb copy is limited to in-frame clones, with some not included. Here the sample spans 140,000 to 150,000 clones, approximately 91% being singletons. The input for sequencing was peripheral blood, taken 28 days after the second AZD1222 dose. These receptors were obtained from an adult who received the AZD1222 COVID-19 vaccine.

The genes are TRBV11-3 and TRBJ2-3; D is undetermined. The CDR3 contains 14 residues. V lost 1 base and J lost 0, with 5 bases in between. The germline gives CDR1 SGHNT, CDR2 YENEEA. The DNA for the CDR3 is TGTGCCAGCAGCTTAGGGAGAAGCACAGATACGCAGTATTTT. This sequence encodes CASSLGRSTDTQYF.

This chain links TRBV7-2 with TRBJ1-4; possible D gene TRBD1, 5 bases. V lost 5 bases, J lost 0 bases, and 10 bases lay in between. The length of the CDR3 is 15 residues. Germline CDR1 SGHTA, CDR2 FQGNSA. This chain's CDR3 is CASSPTGATNEKLFF. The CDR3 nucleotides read TGTGCCAGCAGCCCAACAGGTGCAACTAATGAAAAACTGTTTTTT.

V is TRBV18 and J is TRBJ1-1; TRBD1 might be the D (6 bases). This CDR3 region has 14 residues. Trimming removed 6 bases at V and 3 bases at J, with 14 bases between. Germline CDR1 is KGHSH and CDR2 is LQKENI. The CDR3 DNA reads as TGTGCCAGCTCTTCAATAGGGGGGGACACTGAAGCTTTCTTT. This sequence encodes CASSSIGGDTEAFF.

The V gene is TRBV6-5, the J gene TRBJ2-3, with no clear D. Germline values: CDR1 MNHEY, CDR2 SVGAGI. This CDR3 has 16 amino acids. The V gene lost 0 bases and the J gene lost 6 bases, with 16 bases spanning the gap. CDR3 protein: CASSYSGIQVPDTQYF. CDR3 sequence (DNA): TGTGCCAGCAGTTACTCGGGCATCCAGGTCCCCGATACGCAGTATTTT.

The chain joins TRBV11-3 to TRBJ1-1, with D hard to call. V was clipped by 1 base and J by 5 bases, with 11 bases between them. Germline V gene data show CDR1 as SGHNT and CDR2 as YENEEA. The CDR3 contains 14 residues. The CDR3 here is CASSLGGVGTEAFF. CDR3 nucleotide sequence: TGTGCCAGCAGCTTAGGGGGTGTGGGAACTGAAGCTTTCTTT.

The CDR3 nucleotides read TGCGCCAGCAGCTTGGGTACAGGAATCACAGATACGCAGTATTTT. This sequence encodes CASSLGTGITDTQYF. This chain uses TRBV5-1 with TRBJ2-3; D is perhaps TRBD1 (5 bases). The germline V and J ends were trimmed by 0 bases and 2 bases, with 10 bases remaining between them. The CDR3 contains 15 residues. CDR1 SGHRS and CDR2 YFSETQ come from the germline V gene. Based on the CDR3 plus reference TRBV5-1 and TRBJ2-3, the full variable domain is KAGVTQTPRYLIKTRGQQVTLSCSPISGHRSVSWYQQTPGQGLQFLFEYFSETQRNKGNFPGRFSGRQFSNSRSEMNVSTLELGDSALYLCASSLGTGITDTQYFGPGTRLTVL.

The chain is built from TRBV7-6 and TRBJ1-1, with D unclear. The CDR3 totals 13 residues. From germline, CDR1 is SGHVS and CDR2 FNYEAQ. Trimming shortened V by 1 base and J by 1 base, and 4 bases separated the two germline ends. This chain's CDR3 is CASSLDTNTEAFF. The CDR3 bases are TGTGCCAGCAGCTTAGACACGAACACTGAAGCTTTCTTT.

CDR3 sequence reads: CSVWTGVYTEAFF. CDR3 DNA: TGCAGCGTGTGGACAGGGGTCTACACTGAAGCTTTCTTT. This chain uses TRBV29-1 with TRBJ1-1; 9 bases are shared with TRBD1. The V segment lost 6 bases and the J segment 3 bases; nucleotides outside the gene matches: 5. The CDR3 is 13 residues long. From germline, CDR1 is SQVTM and CDR2 ANQGSEA.

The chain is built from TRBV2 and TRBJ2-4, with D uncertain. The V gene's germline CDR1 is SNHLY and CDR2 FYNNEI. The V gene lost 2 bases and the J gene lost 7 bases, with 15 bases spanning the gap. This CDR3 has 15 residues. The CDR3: CASSETEIPTNIQYF. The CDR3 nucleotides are TGTGCCAGCAGTGAAACGGAGATCCCGACGAACATTCAGTACTTC.

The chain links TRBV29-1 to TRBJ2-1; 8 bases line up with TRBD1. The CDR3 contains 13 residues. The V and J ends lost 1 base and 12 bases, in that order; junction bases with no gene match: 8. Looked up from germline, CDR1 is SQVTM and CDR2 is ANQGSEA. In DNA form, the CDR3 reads TGCAGCGTTGAAGCGGGACAGGCGGTGGGGCAGTTCTTC. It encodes CSVEAGQAVGQFF.

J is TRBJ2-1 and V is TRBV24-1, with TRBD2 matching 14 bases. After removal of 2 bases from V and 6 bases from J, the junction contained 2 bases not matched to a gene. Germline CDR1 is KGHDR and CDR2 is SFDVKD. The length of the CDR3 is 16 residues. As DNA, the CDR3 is TGTGCCACCAGTGATTCGACTAGCGGGAGGGTCAATGAGCAGTTCTTC. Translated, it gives CATSDSTSGRVNEQFF.

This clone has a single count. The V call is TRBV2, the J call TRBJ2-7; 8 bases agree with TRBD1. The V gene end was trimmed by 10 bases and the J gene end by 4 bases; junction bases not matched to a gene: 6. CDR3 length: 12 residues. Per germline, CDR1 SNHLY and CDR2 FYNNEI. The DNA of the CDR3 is TGTGCCATCGGGACAGGACCATACGAGCAGTACTTC. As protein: CAIGTGPYEQYF.

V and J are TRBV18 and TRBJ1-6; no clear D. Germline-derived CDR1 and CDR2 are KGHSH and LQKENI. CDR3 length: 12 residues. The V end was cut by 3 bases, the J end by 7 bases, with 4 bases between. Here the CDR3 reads CASSPSNSPLHF. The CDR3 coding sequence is TGTGCCAGCTCACCTTCCAATTCACCCCTCCACTTT.

This CDR3 is CASSHRDRGSRGIKNIQYF. Written as DNA, the CDR3 is TGCGCCAGCAGTCATAGGGACAGGGGATCTAGGGGTATTAAAAACATTCAGTACTTC. V usage is TRBV23-1 and J usage is TRBJ2-4; the match to TRBD1 covers 10 bases. TRBV23-1 is labeled an ORF, and its function is uncertain. V lost 3 bases and J lost 4; bases outside the gene matches: 15. The CDR3 sequence is 19 residues long.

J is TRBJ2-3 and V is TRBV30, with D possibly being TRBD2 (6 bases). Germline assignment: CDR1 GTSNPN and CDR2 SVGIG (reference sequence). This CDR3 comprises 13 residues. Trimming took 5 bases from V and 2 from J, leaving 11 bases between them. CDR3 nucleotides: TGTGCCTGGGGGACGGGACTCACAGATACGCAGTATTTT. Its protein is CAWGTGLTDTQYF.

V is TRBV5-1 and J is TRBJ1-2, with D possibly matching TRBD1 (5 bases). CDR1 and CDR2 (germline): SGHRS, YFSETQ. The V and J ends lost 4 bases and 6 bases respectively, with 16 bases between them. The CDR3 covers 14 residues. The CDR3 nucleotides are TGCGCCAGCAGCCCGGCTGGGGGAACGAATGGCTACACCTTC. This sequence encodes CASSPAGGTNGYTF. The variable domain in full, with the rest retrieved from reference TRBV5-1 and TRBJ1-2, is KAGVTQTPRYLIKTRGQQVTLSCSPISGHRSVSWYQQTPGQGLQFLFEYFSETQRNKGNFPGRFSGRQFSNSRSEMNVSTLELGDSALYLCASSPAGGTNGYTFGSGTRLTVV.

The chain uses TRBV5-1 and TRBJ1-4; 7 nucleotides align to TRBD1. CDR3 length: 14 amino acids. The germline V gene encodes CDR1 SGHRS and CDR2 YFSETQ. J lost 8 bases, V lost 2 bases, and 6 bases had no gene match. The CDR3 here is CASSLSQGGEKLFF. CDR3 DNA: TGCGCCAGCAGCTTATCGCAGGGGGGCGAAAAACTGTTTTTT.

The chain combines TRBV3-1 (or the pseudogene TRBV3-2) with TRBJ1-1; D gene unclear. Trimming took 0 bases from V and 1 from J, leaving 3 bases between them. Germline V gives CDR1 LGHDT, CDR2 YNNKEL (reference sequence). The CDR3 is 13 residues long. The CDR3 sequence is CASSQDTNTEAFF. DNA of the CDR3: TGTGCCAGCAGCCAAGATACGAACACTGAAGCTTTCTTT.

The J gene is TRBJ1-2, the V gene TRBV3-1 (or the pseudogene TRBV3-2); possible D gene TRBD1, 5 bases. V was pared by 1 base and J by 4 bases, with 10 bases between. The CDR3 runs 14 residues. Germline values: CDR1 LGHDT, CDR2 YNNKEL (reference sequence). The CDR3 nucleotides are TGTGCCAGCAGCCAAGTATCAGGGACCTATGGCTACACCTTC. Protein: CASSQVSGTYGYTF.